This T cell receptor (beta chain) was recorded in a study of shared clonotypes between healthy human individuals. Tens of millions of PBMCs were counted before genomic DNA extraction. Losses at the gene ends were 5 bases for V and 4 bases for J; bases not matched to a gene: 14. There are 16 residues in the CDR3. CDR1 is SGHRS and CDR2 is YFSETQ in the germline V gene. Samples underwent the assay at deep level. Genomic DNA per cell subset filled all wells of several immunoSEQ plates. The sequencing of unsorted PBMC DNA took place on ten immunoSEQ deep assay plates. Assay: immunoSEQ multiplex PCR; the TCRdb copy retains only in-frame clones and omits some. The data contain around 430,000 clones, around 75% of them seen just once; the ten biggest clones take up approximately 13%.

Input material: PBMCs. The source of this sequence is a woman aged 40 to 50 in good health. Some clones in this sample may be carry-over from other donors' samples. This chain links TRBV5-1 with TRBJ2-7, with 8 nucleotides matching TRBD1. The CDR3 loop is CASRRPGQGDFYEQYF. CDR3 sequence (DNA): TGCGCCAGCAGGCGACCAGGACAGGGAGATTTTTACGAGCAGTACTTC. Full variable domain (outside the CDR3, taken from reference TRBV5-1 and TRBJ2-7): KAGVTQTPRYLIKTRGQQVTLSCSPISGHRSVSWYQQTPGQGLQFLFEYFSETQRNKGNFPGRFSGRQFSNSRSEMNVSTLELGDSALYLCASRRPGQGDFYEQYFGPGTRLTVT.